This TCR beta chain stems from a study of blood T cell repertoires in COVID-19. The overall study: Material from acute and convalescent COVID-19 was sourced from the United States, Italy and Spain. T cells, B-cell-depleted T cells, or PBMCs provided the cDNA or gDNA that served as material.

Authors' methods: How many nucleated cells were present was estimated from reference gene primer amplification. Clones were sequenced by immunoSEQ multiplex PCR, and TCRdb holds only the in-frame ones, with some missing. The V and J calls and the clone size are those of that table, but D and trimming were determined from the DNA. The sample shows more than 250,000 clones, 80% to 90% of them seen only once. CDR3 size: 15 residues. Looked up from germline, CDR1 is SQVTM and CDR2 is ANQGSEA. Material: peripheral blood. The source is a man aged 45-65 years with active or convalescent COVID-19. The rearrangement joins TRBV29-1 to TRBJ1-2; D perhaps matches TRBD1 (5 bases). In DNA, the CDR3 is TGCACGCGGTTCCTTACGTGGGGGGACGACTATGGCTACACCTTC. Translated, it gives CTRFLTWGDDYGYTF. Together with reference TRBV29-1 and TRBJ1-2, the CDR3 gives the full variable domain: SAVISQKPSRDICQRGTSLTIQCQVDSQVTMMFWYRQQPGQSLTLIATANQGSEATYESGFVIDKFPISRPNLTFSTLTVSNMSPEDSSIYLCTRFLTWGDDYGYTFGSGTRLTVV.